Listed here are 13 T cell receptor beta chains from one sample, sequenced in a study of blood T cells in healthy people across ages. The authors ran a second PCR of roughly 6 to 12 cycles using a sample-barcoded 5' primer and a J-beta primer mix. TCRdb called the 5' RACE reads again in MiXCR, with one record for every CDR3 protein. The sample records about 760,000 distinct CDR3 sequences, just under 25% being singletons. These records were also assigned to another study, of T cells of mothers and their children.

The source material was blood. The receptors shown here come from a boy under 18 in good health.

The chain couples TRBV2 to TRBJ2-1; a weak D match, TRBD2 (5 bases). V dropped 4 bases and J dropped 9 bases, with 19 bases sitting between them. This CDR3 is built from 15 residues. The germline CDR1 and CDR2 sequences are SNHLY and FYNNEI. CDR3 residues: CASSVGSVSVGEQFF. The CDR3 bases are TGTGCCAGCAGTGTGGGGTCCGTTAGCGTCGGTGAGCAGTTCTTC.

This clonotype showed up just a few times. Likely a read error: the CDR3 ends without its conserved phenylalanine or tryptophan. The chain employs TRBV9 and TRBJ2-7; 10 bases agree with TRBD1. CDR1 and CDR2 (germline): SGDLS, YYNGEE. V dropped 0 bases and J dropped 2; count of bases not matched to a gene: 5. This CDR3 has 16 residues. CDR3 sequence reads: CASSVGGTGATYEQYL. As DNA, the CDR3 is TGTGCCAGCAGCGTAGGCGGGACAGGGGCGACCTACGAGCAGTACCTC.

This clonotype was counted only a few times. No conserved phenylalanine or tryptophan ends this CDR3, so it is likely a read error. The chain is built from TRBV4-1 and TRBJ1-6; 8 bases match TRBD1. After removal of 4 bases from V and 6 bases from J, the junction contained 11 bases not matched to a gene. The germline gives CDR1 MGHRA, CDR2 YSYEKL. This CDR3 region has 17 residues. This chain's CDR3 is CASSLRTGTAVNSPLHS. The DNA of the CDR3 is TGCGCCAGCAGCCTACGGACAGGGACGGCGGTTAATTCACCCCTCCACTCT.

This rearrangement joins TRBV13 to TRBJ1-2, with TRBD1 matching 7 bases. CDR1 and CDR2 from the germline V gene are PRHDT and FYEKMQ (reference sequence). V was pared by 5 bases and J by 3 bases, with 6 bases of the junction left unmatched. The CDR3 consists of 14 residues. This chain's CDR3 is CASSGDRDDYGYTF. The CDR3 DNA is TGTGCCAGCAGCGGCGACAGGGATGACTATGGCTACACCTTC.

This chain joins TRBV5-1 and TRBJ2-3; a weak D match, TRBD1 (6 bases). Trimming removed 3 bases at V and 3 bases at J, with 14 bases between. The CDR3 consists of 15 residues. Germline CDR1 and CDR2: SGHRS and YFSETQ. As DNA, the CDR3 is TGCGCCAGCAGCTCGGGGACGCAGGGGACAGATACGCAGTATTTT. Encoded protein: CASSSGTQGTDTQYF.

This clonotype was detected only once. The chain joins TRBV3-1 to TRBJ2-5; D unclear. The germline V and J ends were trimmed by 0 bases and 6 bases, with 11 bases remaining between them. This CDR3 contains 14 residues. Germline V gene sequence: CDR1 LGHDT, CDR2 YNNKEL (reference sequence). CDR3 residues: CASSQDSSMKTQYF. The CDR3 coding sequence is TGTGCCAGCAGCCAAGATTCGAGCATGAAGACCCAGTACTTC.

The chain couples TRBV29-1 to TRBJ2-1; 12 bases match TRBD2. This CDR3 is built from 17 residues. CDR1 is SQVTM, CDR2 ANQGSEA, per germline. J was trimmed by 0 bases and V by 4 bases; bases with no gene match: 7. The CDR3 loop is CSVGGLAGSSSYNEQFF. The CDR3 nucleotides read TGCAGCGTTGGGGGACTAGCGGGCTCGAGCTCCTACAATGAGCAGTTCTTC.

With regard to this clonotype: A read error likely explains this, since a far larger clone differs by one base. The V and J genes are TRBV5-6 and TRBJ2-5; 8 bases align to TRBD1. Germline V gene sequence: CDR1 SGHDT, CDR2 YYEEEE. This CDR3 contains 13 residues. The CDR3 nucleotides read TGTGCCTGCAGCTTGGACAGGGAAGAGACCCAGTACTTC. It yields the protein CACSLDREETQYF.

The table lists this clonotype with a few counts. The V gene is TRBV12-3 or TRBV12-4, the J gene TRBJ2-1, with D possibly matching TRBD2 (6 bases). This CDR3 contains 17 residues. Trimming took 5 bases from V and 6 from J, leaving 23 bases between them. This CDR3 is CASSPPTLREDSNEQFF. The CDR3 DNA sequence: TGTGCCAGCAGTCCCCCCACCTTGAGGGAGGATAGCAATGAGCAGTTCTTC.

This clonotype was observed a single time. The chain carries TRBV28 and TRBJ2-5; 7 bases are shared with TRBD2. The CDR3 contains 17 residues. The ends lost 1 base at V and 2 bases at J; junction bases unmatched: 10. Germline V lookup: CDR1 MDHEN, CDR2 SYDVKM. The chain's CDR3 is CASSLSERQLAQETQYF. Here the CDR3 DNA reads TGTGCCAGCAGTTTATCCGAGCGCCAACTAGCGCAAGAGACCCAGTACTTC.

This clonotype was detected once. The rearrangement joins TRBV27 to TRBJ2-7; D unclear. CDR1 is MNHEY, CDR2 SMNVEV, per germline (reference sequence). Trimming took off 6 bases at V and 3 bases at J, with 18 bases between the two ends. CDR3 length: 15 amino acids. This CDR3 is CASRTIFSANYEQYF. The CDR3 coding sequence is TGTGCCAGCAGGACGATTTTCTCGGCCAACTACGAGCAGTACTTC.

The chain has TRBV20-1 and TRBJ1-5, with 7 bases that match TRBD1. The CDR3 is 13 amino acids. J lost 6 bases, V lost 4 bases, and 6 bases had no gene match. Per germline, CDR1 DFQATT and CDR2 SNEGSKA (reference sequence). Here the CDR3 reads CSAMDRSGQPQHF. For the CDR3, the DNA is TGCAGTGCTATGGACAGGTCGGGTCAGCCCCAGCATTTT.

This clonotype turned up a few times. The chain employs TRBV2 and TRBJ2-5, with 8 bases fitting TRBD1. The germline gives CDR1 SNHLY, CDR2 FYNNEI. The CDR3 sequence is 14 residues long. V lost 7 bases, J lost 1 base, and 5 bases stayed unmatched. The CDR3 coding sequence is TGTGCCAGCATCCAGGACAGGGTCCAAGAGACCCAGTACTTC. Translation: CASIQDRVQETQYF. Using reference TRBV2 and TRBJ2-5 for the parts outside the CDR3, the full variable domain is EPEVTQTPSHQVTQMGQEVILRCVPISNHLYFYWYRQILGQKVEFLVSFYNNEISEKSEIFDDQFSVERPDGSNFTLKIRSTKLEDSAMYFCASIQDRVQETQYFGPGTRLLVL.